The 16 T cell receptor beta chains below all came from one sample that was sequenced in a study of technical replicates of blood from a few donors (dated by TCRdb to 2016 to 2017). Library preparation employed the immunoSEQ multiplex PCR assay. Held by TCRdb, this immuneACCESS table contains in-frame sequences only and omits some clones. Under half of the omission traces to an unresolved V gene where checked; the cause of the rest is unknown. The sample profile shows more than 55,000 clones; roughly 92% of them were found once. The biggest ten clones account for roughly 4.3% of the sample. The sequencing input was PBMCs. These receptors all stem from a human donor in good health. Some clones in this sample may be carry-over from other donors' samples.

This chain joins TRBV5-4 and TRBJ1-6; D gene uncertain. Germline CDR1 SGHNT, CDR2 YYREEE (reference sequence). This CDR3 is 15 amino acids long. Trimming left V 4 bases short and J 7 bases short, with 15 bases between. The CDR3 nucleotides are TGTGCCAGCAGCCTGGAGAACACGATAAATTCACCCCTCCACTTT. Translation: CASSLENTINSPLHF.

The gene calls are TRBV6-6 and TRBJ1-6; no reliable D call. Germline V lookup: CDR1 MNHNY, CDR2 SVGAGI (reference sequence). V shed 8 bases and J shed 8 bases, with 16 bases lying between them. This CDR3 spans 14 amino acids. The CDR3 sequence: CASSGLSLDSPLHF. The CDR3 DNA follows: TGTGCCAGCTCTGGCCTGTCGTTGGATTCACCCCTCCACTTT.

The chain combines TRBV5-1 with TRBJ2-5; TRBD2 matches at 7 bases. Germline CDR1 and CDR2: SGHRS and YFSETQ. The CDR3 has 14 amino acids. Trimming cost V 4 bases and J 4 bases; bases outside gene matches: 7. Here the CDR3 reads CASSGTGGAETQYF. The CDR3 coding sequence is TGCGCCAGCAGCGGGACGGGGGGAGCAGAGACCCAGTACTTC.

This chain uses TRBV2 with TRBJ2-7, with D possibly being TRBD2 (5 bases). The CDR3 sequence is 14 residues long. Trimming removed 6 bases from V and 2 bases from J, with 14 bases in between. Germline assignment: CDR1 SNHLY and CDR2 FYNNEI. Written as DNA, the CDR3 is TGTGCCAGCAGCAGACAAGGGAGTGCCTACGAGCAGTACTTC. Its protein is CASSRQGSAYEQYF. Based on the CDR3 plus reference TRBV2 and TRBJ2-7, the full variable domain is EPEVTQTPSHQVTQMGQEVILRCVPISNHLYFYWYRQILGQKVEFLVSFYNNEISEKSEIFDDQFSVERPDGSNFTLKIRSTKLEDSAMYFCASSRQGSAYEQYFGPGTRLTVT.

J is TRBJ2-7 and V is TRBV7-8; 15 bases match TRBD2. This CDR3 region has 18 residues. Germline assignment: CDR1 SGHVS and CDR2 FQNEAQ. J gave up 1 base and V 3 bases, and 7 bases lay outside the gene matches. The CDR3 sequence: CASSLATGTSGGSYEQYF. The CDR3 coding sequence is TGTGCCAGCAGCTTGGCTACCGGGACTAGCGGGGGGTCCTACGAGCAGTACTTC.

This chain joins TRBV4-2 and TRBJ1-2; D unresolved. CDR1 LGHNA and CDR2 YNFKEQ come from the germline V gene. Trimming took 2 bases from V and 3 from J, leaving 13 bases between them. The CDR3 runs 15 residues. This CDR3 is CASSQPSLRDYGYTF. The CDR3 bases are TGTGCCAGCAGCCAACCCTCCCTCCGGGACTATGGCTACACCTTC.

The V and J genes are TRBV7-2 and TRBJ2-1; TRBD2 aligns across 9 bases. Germline V gene data show CDR1 as SGHTA and CDR2 as FQGNSA. The CDR3 is 15 amino acids. V lost 3 bases, J lost 6 bases, and 6 bases stayed unmatched. This CDR3 is CASSFSGLASNEQFF. The CDR3 DNA reads TGTGCCAGCAGCTTCAGCGGACTAGCGAGCAATGAGCAGTTCTTC.

The V and J genes are TRBV6-1 and TRBJ1-2, with 7 bases matching TRBD1. Germline CDR1 reads MNHNS; CDR2 reads SASEGT. Unmatched junction bases numbered 3, after V lost 8 bases and J lost 6 bases. This CDR3 has 11 amino acids. CDR3 in amino acids: CASRQGNGYTF. CDR3 DNA sequence: TGTGCCAGCCGACAGGGAAATGGCTACACCTTC.

The V gene is TRBV7-9, the J gene TRBJ2-7; 7 bases agree with TRBD1. Unmatched junction bases numbered 4, after V lost 4 bases and J lost 1 base. The CDR3 loop spans 14 amino acids. From germline, CDR1 is SEHNR and CDR2 FQNEAQ (reference sequence). In nucleotides, the CDR3 is TGTGCCAGCAGCTCACAGGGGATATCCTACGAGCAGTACTTC. Its protein product is CASSSQGISYEQYF.

The rearrangement joins TRBV2 to TRBJ2-5; TRBD2 is a possible D gene (5 bases). This CDR3 region has 11 residues. Germline CDR1 reads SNHLY; CDR2 reads FYNNEI. Trimming took off 7 bases at V and 9 bases at J, with 12 bases between the two ends. The CDR3 nucleotides are TGTGCCAGCACCCTATCGAGGGCCCAGTACTTC. It is translated as CASTLSRAQYF.

The DNA for the CDR3 is TGCGCCAGCAGCCAAGGGGAGGTAAACAATGAGCAGTTCTTC. This translates into CASSQGEVNNEQFF. The rearrangement joins TRBV4-3 to TRBJ2-1; weak D call: TRBD2 (6 bases). This CDR3 has 14 amino acids. The V end was cut by 1 base, the J end by 5 bases, with 9 bases between. Looked up from germline, CDR1 is LGHNA and CDR2 is YSLEER.

The J gene is TRBJ2-5, the V gene TRBV25-1, with 8 bases fitting TRBD2. This CDR3 comprises 12 residues. Trimming took 11 bases from V and 5 from J; bases not matched to a gene: 7. The germline V gene has CDR1 MGHDK and CDR2 SYGVNS. CDR3 loop: CAVSGVFETQYF. The DNA for the CDR3 is TGTGCCGTTAGCGGGGTGTTTGAGACCCAGTACTTC.

The gene calls are TRBV12-1 and TRBJ1-2; the DNA was not used to check the table's D call, TRBD1. TRBV12-1 is a pseudogene segment. This CDR3 has 14 amino acids. CDR3 sequence: CASSFGGRYYGYTF. As DNA, the CDR3 is TGTGCCAGCAGCTTTGGGGGGCGGTACTATGGCTACACCTTC.

To note about this clone: Other nucleotide sequences from this sample produce the same CDR3. J is TRBJ2-7 and V is TRBV5-6; 8 bases agree with TRBD2. Germline V gene data show CDR1 as SGHDT and CDR2 as YYEEEE. The CDR3 has 14 residues. V lost 4 bases, J lost 2 bases, and 5 bases stayed unmatched. CDR3 sequence (DNA): TGTGCCAGCAGCGGGTTCGGGGGGGCCTACGAGCAGTACTTC. Amino acids: CASSGFGGAYEQYF.

The chain combines TRBV7-2 with TRBJ2-3, with 9 positions matching TRBD2. Germline assignment: CDR1 SGHTA and CDR2 FQGNSA. Unmatched junction bases numbered 6, after V lost 5 bases and J lost 6 bases. CDR3 size: 14 residues. In DNA form, the CDR3 reads TGTGCCAGCAGCCAGGGACTAGCTTCGGATACGCAGTATTTT. Its protein product is CASSQGLASDTQYF.

This clone was picked up one time. The chain joins TRBV5-4 to TRBJ2-6; D not resolved. The V gene's germline CDR1 is SGHNT and CDR2 YYREEE (reference sequence). The length of the CDR3 is 14 residues. Between the trimmed V and J ends, which lost 3 bases and 0 bases, there was a span of 4 bases. This CDR3 reads CASSYSSGANVLTF. The CDR3 region has the DNA TGTGCCAGCAGCTACAGCTCTGGGGCCAACGTCCTGACTTTC.